This TCR beta chain was sequenced during a study of T-cell reconstitution after alpha-beta-depleted transplantation in children listed by TCRdb under 2016. For the wider study: The study quantitatively tracked T-cell immune reconstitution after TCRalphabeta/CD19-depleted allogeneic hematopoietic cell transplantation in children using TCR repertoire profiling.

Library creation used PCR. The sequencing machine was an Illumina HiSeq 2500. TCR libraries were prepared with molecular barcoding, using unique molecular identifiers to normalize TCRbeta repertoire quantification. TCRdb handled the public reads itself, with Q25 trimming in fastp and clone calling in MiXCR, and kept productive beta chains. Entries that share a CDR3 protein sequence are merged under the most common genes and DNA. The table for this sample lists 250,000 to 400,000 distinct CDR3 sequences; roughly 25% of them were counted only once. The leading ten clones occupy 11% of the sample. About this clonotype: Its antigen remains undetermined. One base away there is no much larger clone; base qualities are not given.

What this sample's treatment or condition label stands for: allogeneic hematopoietic cell transplantation with graft depleted of TCRalphabeta T cells and CD19 B cells. Transplant recipients were children who received TCRalphabeta/CD19-depleted allogeneic hematopoietic cell grafts. From a lookup of the germline V gene, CDR1 and CDR2 are SGHTA and FQGNSA. V is clipped by 6 bases and J by 6 bases, and the sequence between their germline boundaries is 12 bases long. Its CDR3 holds 13 amino acids, cysteine through phenylalanine. The DNA shown is the 39-base CDR3, in frame from base 1. General findings and caveats noted by the study authors: Over the following months the frequencies of hyperexpanded clones went down, and after one year T-cell counts and TCRbeta diversity were mostly credited to newly produced T cells. In some patients, the high TCRbeta diversity seen at day 60 was put down to recipient T cells and intrathymic progenitors that had survived conditioning. Apparently early alphabetaT-cell count recovery about two months after transplant reportedly relied on only several hundred rapidly expanded clones derived from non-depleted graft cells.

The sample consisted of PBMCs, mostly from graft donor cells, taken 180 days after TCRalphabeta/CD19-depleted stem cell transplant. The chain couples TRBV7-2 to TRBJ2-1, and the D gene may be TRBD1, 6 bases matching. This TCR was sampled from a male patient younger than 18 who had a stem cell transplant for acute lymphoblastic leukemia, so the T cells may come from the graft donor. The CDR3 in this case is CASRGAGANEQFF. At the DNA level, the sequence is TGTGCCAGCAGGGGCGCAGGGGCCAATGAGCAGTTCTTC.